This T cell receptor (beta chain) was sequenced during a study of shared clonotypes between healthy human individuals. Whole-study results and caveats: Estimated richness values were generally larger in naive subsets than in memory subsets. Clonotypes shared by all four sorted-subset donors had higher generation probabilities than non-shared clonotypes. The researchers took only blood, and tissue repertoires probably look different. The rarefaction results pointed to incomplete sorted-subset sequencing despite large depth.

The table came from immunoSEQ multiplex PCR; TCRdb's copy has only in-frame clones and leaves some out. Among 760,000 or so clones listed, 96% were seen once. Positively selected for CCR7, the CD45RO-negative cells used as naive CD8 cells excluded terminally differentiated effector memory CD45RA+ cells. Note on this clone: Its antigen is undetermined.

Germline V gene lookup returns CDR1 MNHEY and CDR2 SMNVEV (reference sequence). CDR3 length equals 16 residues. The J segment lost 3 bases and the V segment lost 8 bases, leaving 11 bases of the junction unmatched. The chain links TRBV27 to TRBJ2-2, with 8 bases that match TRBD2. The TCR comes from a young man in good health. Sequenced input: naive CD8+ T cells sorted from blood. Here the CDR3 DNA reads TGTGCCAGCTCCTGGGGGGCTAGCGGGCACACCGGGGAGCTGTTTTTT. Its protein is CASSWGASGHTGELFF.